The present T cell receptor (beta chain) was sequenced within a study of CD8 T cells in Susac syndrome. Across the whole study: There were Susac syndrome patients who were therapy-naive at blood draw, others on corticosteroids, and others on intravenous immunoglobulin alone.

RNA, at about 0.45 to 1 ug, was reverse transcribed with random hexamers. TCRdb reanalysed the immunoSEQ multiplex PCR reads using MiXCR and keeps one entry per CDR3 protein. Among over 130,000 distinct CDR3 sequences listed, roughly 94% were seen once. CDR1 GTSNPN and CDR2 SVGIG come from the germline V gene (reference sequence). Trimming removed 3 bases from V and 2 bases from J, with 16 bases in between. This CDR3 has 15 amino acids. The TCR was taken from a human donor with Susac syndrome. Sequenced sample: CD4+ T cells from PBMCs. The chain is built from TRBV30 and TRBJ1-2; possible D gene TRBD1, 5 bases. In nucleotides, the CDR3 is TGTGCCTGGAGGCAGTTCGGGGCGACGAACTATGGCTACACCTTC. This sequence encodes CAWRQFGATNYGYTF.